The entry below describes one T cell receptor (beta chain). This entry belongs to a study of cytomegalovirus exposure and HLA in healthy donors. The CDR3 sequence is 15 residues long. Germline V gene sequence: CDR1 MNHEY, CDR2 SMNVEV (reference sequence). Trimming pared 6 bases from V and 5 bases from J, leaving 16 bases between. Researchers ran the PCR with 60 Vbeta and 13 Jbeta primers. The assay was immunoSEQ multiplex PCR, and TCRdb's table has in-frame clones only and misses some. The data contain some 150,000 clones, 78% of them singletons. The sample consisted of PBMCs. This chain joins TRBV27 and TRBJ1-4; a weak D match, TRBD1 (5 bases). This TCR was sampled from a male donor in good health and CMV-seronegative. The CDR3 DNA sequence: TGTGCCAGCAGCTTCGACAGACGATTAAATGAAAAACTGTTTTTT. Amino acid sequence: CASSFDRRLNEKLFF.